This T cell receptor beta chain was identified during a study of radiation and T cells in renal cell carcinoma. This CDR3 comprises 14 residues. Only a few counts were recorded for this clone. Its specificity is unknown. Study-level points and caveats: Dominant CDR3 motifs occupied more repertoire in irradiated than control tumors. Irradiated tumors had higher TCR clonality than control tumors.

Only in-frame clones appear in the TCRdb table, and some are missing; sequencing was by immunoSEQ multiplex PCR. This sample has 20,000 to 25,000 clones, with around 50% found just once. Treatment reported: treatment-naive control, cytoreductive nephrectomy. This renal cell carcinoma was of the clear cell type. Sequencing used tumor tissue, obtained from a patient whose treatment was nephrectomy without radiotherapy. V and J are TRBV21-1 and TRBJ2-3; TRBD1, as called in the table, went unchecked against the DNA. TRBV21-1 is noted as a pseudogene. This clonotype was sampled from a human donor with renal cell carcinoma. The CDR3 is CASPGTGSTDTQYF. CDR3 bases: TGTGCCAGTCCCGGGACAGGCAGCACAGATACGCAGTATTTT.